The clone carrying this T cell receptor (beta chain) has a count of ten or more. There were TCR beta CDR3 regions amplified from RNA transcripts. Researchers ran a first-round RT-PCR on the TCR CDR3 using the HTBI primer set. From the multiplex PCR reads, TCRdb called clonotypes with MiXCR, one entry per CDR3 protein. Seen here are 350,000 to 400,000 distinct CDR3 sequences, 15% to 20% observed once, and the top ten hold about 4%. This entry belongs to a study of T cells in Graves' hyperthyroidism and ophthalmopathy. Germline V gene sequence: CDR1 SGHRS, CDR2 YFSETQ. This CDR3 is built from 13 residues. V lost 4 bases and J 4 bases, leaving 11 bases between the germline ends.

The receptor was isolated from a woman between 18 and 30 years old with Graves' hyperthyroidism. The chain links TRBV5-1 to TRBJ2-5, with D hard to call. Material for sequencing was blood. The CDR3 protein is CASSPGVGETQYF. The DNA for the CDR3 is TGCGCCAGCAGCCCTGGAGTGGGAGAGACCCAGTACTTC.